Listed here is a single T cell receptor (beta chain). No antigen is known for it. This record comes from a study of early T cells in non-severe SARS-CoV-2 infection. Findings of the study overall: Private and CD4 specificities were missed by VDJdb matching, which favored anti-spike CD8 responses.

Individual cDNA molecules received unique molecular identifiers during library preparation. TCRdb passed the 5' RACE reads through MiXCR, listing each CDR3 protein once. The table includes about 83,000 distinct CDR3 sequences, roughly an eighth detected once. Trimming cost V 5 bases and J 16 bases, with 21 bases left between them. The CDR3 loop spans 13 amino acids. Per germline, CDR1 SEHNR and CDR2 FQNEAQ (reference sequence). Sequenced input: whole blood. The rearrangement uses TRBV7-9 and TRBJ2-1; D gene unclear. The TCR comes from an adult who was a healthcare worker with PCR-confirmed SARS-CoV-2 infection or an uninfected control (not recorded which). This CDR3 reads CASSQSSSVGSFF. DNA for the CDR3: TGTGCCAGCAGCCAGTCCTCCTCAGTGGGTTCCTTCTTC.